This TCR beta chain appears in the sequencing data of a study of cytomegalovirus exposure and HLA in healthy donors. Researchers ran the PCR with 60 Vbeta and 13 Jbeta primers. Here immunoSEQ multiplex PCR was the method, and the copy in TCRdb shows in-frame clones only, minus some. Of fewer than 85,000 clones listed, around 78% are singletons. The CDR3 totals 16 residues. The sequence was collected from a man aged 35-49 years in good health and CMV-seronegative. The V call is TRBV21-1, the J call TRBJ1-5. TRBV21-1 is labeled a pseudogene. Sequencing was performed on PBMCs. The CDR3 loop reads CASSTNKARGNQPQHF. DNA for the CDR3: TGTGCCAGCAGCACCAACAAGGCACGGGGCAATCAGCCCCAGCATTTT.